A single sample is the source of the 9 T cell receptor beta chains below, sequenced in a study of T cell repertoires in cytomegalovirus infection. TCRdb analysed the reads with MiXCR anew, one entry per CDR3 protein. The sample carries about 700,000 distinct CDR3 sequences, about 30% recorded once. Their specific antigens are unknown. Sample: cultured PBMCs, taken from culture after CMV antigen stimulation. The receptors shown here come from a human donor in good health (CMV status not recorded). Some clones in this sample may be carry-over from other donors' samples.

This clonotype was found a few times. A junction end diverges from the germline sequence, so it may reflect a read error. The V call is TRBV2, the J call TRBJ1-2; tentative D call: TRBD1 (6 bases). Germline V CDR1 and CDR2: SNHLY, FYNNEI. The CDR3 totals 14 residues. CDR3 sequence: CASREGGSNYGYTF. CDR3 coding DNA: TGTGCCAGCAGGGAAGGGGGATCTAACTATGGCTACACCTTC.

This clonotype came up many times. The chain is built from TRBV7-9 and TRBJ2-7, with D hard to call. Germline loops: CDR1 SEHNR, CDR2 FQNEAQ (reference sequence). Trimming cost V 5 bases and J 2 bases, with 7 bases left between them. The CDR3 is 12 amino acids. CDR3 sequence reads: CASSAHPYEQYF. Here the CDR3 DNA reads TGTGCCAGCAGCGCTCACCCCTACGAGCAGTACTTC.

This clonotype showed up many times. The V gene is TRBV7-2, the J gene TRBJ1-6; TRBD1 is a possible D gene (5 bases). The CDR3 contains 14 residues. Germline V gene sequence: CDR1 SGHTA, CDR2 FQGNSA. Trimming removed 3 bases at V and 8 bases at J, with 11 bases between. The CDR3 loop reads CASSLRREYSPLHF. The DNA for the CDR3 is TGTGCCAGCAGCTTGCGCAGGGAGTATTCACCCCTCCACTTT. Looking up the rest from reference TRBV7-2 and TRBJ1-6 gives the full variable domain: GAGVSQSPSNKVTEKGKDVELRCDPISGHTALYWYRQSLGQGLEFLIYFQGNSAPDKSGLPSDRFSAERTGGSVSTLTIQRTQQEDSAVYLCASSLRREYSPLHFGNGTRLTVT.

V gene TRBV29-1 combines with J gene TRBJ2-3; 9 nucleotides align to TRBD1. The CDR3 totals 13 residues. The J segment lost 6 bases and the V segment lost 2 bases, leaving 3 bases of the junction unmatched. Germline CDR1 is SQVTM and CDR2 is ANQGSEA. The CDR3 loop reads CSVESGTGDTQYF. The CDR3 DNA is TGCAGCGTTGAATCGGGGACAGGGGATACGCAGTATTTT.

The V gene is TRBV29-1, the J gene TRBJ2-1; weak D call: TRBD2 (5 bases). Germline CDR1 reads SQVTM; CDR2 reads ANQGSEA. V dropped 0 bases and J dropped 8 bases, with 8 bases sitting between them. The length of the CDR3 is 12 residues. This CDR3 is CSVEDLRDEQFF. The CDR3 DNA reads as TGCAGCGTTGAAGATCTGCGGGATGAGCAGTTCTTC.

In this sample, this clonotype turned up once. The rearrangement uses TRBV5-1 and TRBJ1-1; D possibly corresponds to TRBD1 (5 bases). The ends were cut back, 3 bases at V and 5 bases at J, with 11 bases in the middle. The CDR3 covers 13 residues. Germline lookup yields CDR1 SGHRS and CDR2 YFSETQ. CDR3 nucleotides: TGCGCCAGCAGCTCGGGCCAGGGAACTGAAGCTTTCTTT. Translation: CASSSGQGTEAFF.

The chain couples TRBV15 to TRBJ2-3, with 8 positions matching TRBD2. The ends lost 2 bases at V and 6 bases at J; junction bases unmatched: 10. The length of the CDR3 is 16 residues. Germline V CDR1 and CDR2: LNHNV, YYDKDF (reference sequence). In DNA, the CDR3 is TGTGCCACCAGCAGACCAAGCGGGAGCTCTCCGGATACGCAGTATTTT. Amino acids: CATSRPSGSSPDTQYF.

The chain has TRBV15 and TRBJ2-6; D is possibly TRBD1 (6 bases). V was clipped by 0 bases and J by 2 bases, with 11 bases between them. CDR3 size: 17 residues. Germline V gene data show CDR1 as LNHNV and CDR2 as YYDKDF (reference sequence). CDR3: CATSRDPQGAGANVLTF. CDR3 nucleotides: TGTGCCACCAGCAGAGATCCACAGGGTGCTGGGGCCAACGTCCTGACTTTC. Using reference TRBV15 and TRBJ2-6 for the parts outside the CDR3, the full variable domain is DAMVIQNPRYQVTQFGKPVTLSCSQTLNHNVMYWYQQKSSQAPKLLFHYYDKDFNNEADTPDNFQSRRPNTSFCFLDIRSPGLGDTAMYLCATSRDPQGAGANVLTFGAGSRLTVL.

This chain joins TRBV6-2 or TRBV6-3 and TRBJ2-3; D gene unclear. This CDR3 is 20 amino acids long. CDR1 is MNHEY, CDR2 SVGEGT, per germline. With 2 bases removed from V and 5 bases from J, the gap between germline ends came to 29 bases. CDR3 in DNA: TGTGCCAGCAGTTACCGCCCCCTTGATGGCGTTACGATCGTCGGAGATACGCAGTATTTT. It yields the protein CASSYRPLDGVTIVGDTQYF.